The clone carrying this T cell receptor (beta chain) was seen only once. Its antigen is not identified. This specimen comes from a study of CD8 T cells in ankylosing spondylitis. Study-level findings and limits: Earlier reports found some motif variants in synovial fluid and blood in reactive arthritis. The study identified a TCR beta motif of several highly homologous variants that appeared characteristic of ankylosing spondylitis blood.

Quantitative 5'-RACE was performed with molecular barcodes, and it yielded the TCR beta libraries. TCRdb redid the calling of the 5' RACE reads with MiXCR, one entry per CDR3 protein. The sample contains almost 250,000 distinct CDR3 sequences, roughly a third of which appear only once. Trimming cost V 3 bases and J 0 bases, with 12 bases left between them. The germline gives CDR1 MDHEN, CDR2 SYDVKM. The CDR3 is 15 amino acids. The sequence was collected from a male donor with ankylosing spondylitis or in good health (not recorded which). Sequenced material: blood, either unsorted or a sorted T cell fraction (not recorded which). V usage is TRBV28 and J usage is TRBJ2-7; D may be TRBD2 (6 bases). CDR3 region: CASSFLRGNSYEQYF. Written as DNA, the CDR3 is TGTGCCAGCAGTTTTTTGCGGGGAAACTCCTACGAGCAGTACTTC.